This T cell receptor (beta chain) appears in the sequencing data of a study of cytomegalovirus exposure and HLA in healthy donors. At the level of the study: Of the donors genotyped, approximately 410 in all, 75% to 85% fell in the Caucasian-associated ancestry cluster.

This clone appeared a single time. Its target is unknown. The V end was cut by 6 bases, the J end by 6 bases, with 15 bases between. CDR3 size: 15 residues. Germline CDR1 reads MNHNS; CDR2 reads SASEGT. Vbeta (60) and Jbeta (13) primers were used in the PCR. Clones were sequenced by immunoSEQ multiplex PCR, and TCRdb holds only the in-frame ones, with some missing. Of some 170,000 clones listed, approximately 80% are singletons. Regarding the study as a whole: 87-base-pair reads could not separate some V segments, including TRBV6-2 and TRBV6-3. Most TCR sequences were rare, but some public TCRs occurred in many donors. In a later analysis, an Asian-associated ancestry cluster reportedly showed fewer N-insertions than the roughly 730-donor mean.

Sample: PBMCs. The gene calls are TRBV6-1 and TRBJ1-6, with D uncertain. This clonotype originated in a woman aged 25 to 45 in good health and CMV-seropositive. The CDR3 loop is CASSTGSPSNSPLHF. The CDR3 nucleotides read TGTGCCAGCAGCACCGGGTCCCCCTCTAATTCACCCCTCCACTTT.